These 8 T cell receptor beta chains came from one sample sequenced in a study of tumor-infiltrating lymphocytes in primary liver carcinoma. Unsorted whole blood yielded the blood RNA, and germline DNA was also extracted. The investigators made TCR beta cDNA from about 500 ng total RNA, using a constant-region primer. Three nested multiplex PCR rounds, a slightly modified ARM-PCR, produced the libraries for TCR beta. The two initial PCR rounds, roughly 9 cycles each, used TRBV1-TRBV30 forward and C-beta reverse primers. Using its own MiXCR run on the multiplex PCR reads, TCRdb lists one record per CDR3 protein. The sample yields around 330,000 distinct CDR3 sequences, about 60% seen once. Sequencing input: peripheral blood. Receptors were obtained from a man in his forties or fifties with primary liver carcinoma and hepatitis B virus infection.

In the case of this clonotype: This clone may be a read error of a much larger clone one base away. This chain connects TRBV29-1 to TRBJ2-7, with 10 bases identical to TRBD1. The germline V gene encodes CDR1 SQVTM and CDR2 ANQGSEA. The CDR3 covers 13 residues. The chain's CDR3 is CSVDRGLGNEHYF. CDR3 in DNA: TGCAGCGTCGACAGGGGGCTAGGTAACGAGCACTACTTC.

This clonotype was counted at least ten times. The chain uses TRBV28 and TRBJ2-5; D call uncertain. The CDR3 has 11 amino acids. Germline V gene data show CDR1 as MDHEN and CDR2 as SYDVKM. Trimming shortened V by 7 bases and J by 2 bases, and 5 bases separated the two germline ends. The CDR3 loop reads CASTSQETQYF. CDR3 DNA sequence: TGTGCCAGCACCAGTCAAGAGACCCAGTACTTC.

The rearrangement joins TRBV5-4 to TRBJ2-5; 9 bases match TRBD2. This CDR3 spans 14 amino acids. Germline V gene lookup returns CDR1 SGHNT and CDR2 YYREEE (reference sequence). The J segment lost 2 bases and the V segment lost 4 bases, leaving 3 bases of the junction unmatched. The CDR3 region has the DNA TGTGCCAGCAGCCAGGGACTAGCACAAGAGACCCAGTACTTC. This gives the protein CASSQGLAQETQYF.

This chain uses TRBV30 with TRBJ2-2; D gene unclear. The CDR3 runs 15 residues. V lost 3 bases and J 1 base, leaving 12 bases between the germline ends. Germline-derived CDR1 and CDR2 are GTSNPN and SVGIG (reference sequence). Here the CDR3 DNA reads TGTGCCTGGAGAAAGAAGACGGGGAACACCGGGGAGCTGTTTTTT. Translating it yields CAWRKKTGNTGELFF.

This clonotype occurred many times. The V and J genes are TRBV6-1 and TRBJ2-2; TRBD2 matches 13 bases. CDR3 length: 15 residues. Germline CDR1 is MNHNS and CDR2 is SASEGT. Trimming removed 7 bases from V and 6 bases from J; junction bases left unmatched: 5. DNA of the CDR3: TGTGCCAGCACTGGACTAGCGGGAGTTGCCGGGGAGCTGTTTTTT. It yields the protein CASTGLAGVAGELFF.

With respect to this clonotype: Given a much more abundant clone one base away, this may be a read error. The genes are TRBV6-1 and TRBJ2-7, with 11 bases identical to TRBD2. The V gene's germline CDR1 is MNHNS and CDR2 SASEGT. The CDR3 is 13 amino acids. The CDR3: CASSTSGSYERYF. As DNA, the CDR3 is TGTGCCAGCAGTACTAGCGGGAGCTACGAGCGGTACTTC.

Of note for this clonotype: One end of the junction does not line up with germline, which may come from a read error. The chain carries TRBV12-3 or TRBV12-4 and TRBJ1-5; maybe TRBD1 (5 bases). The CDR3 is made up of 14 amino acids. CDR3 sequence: CASSLQWGNQPQQF. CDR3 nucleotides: TGTGCCAGCAGCCTTCAGTGGGGCAATCAGCCCCAGCAATTT.

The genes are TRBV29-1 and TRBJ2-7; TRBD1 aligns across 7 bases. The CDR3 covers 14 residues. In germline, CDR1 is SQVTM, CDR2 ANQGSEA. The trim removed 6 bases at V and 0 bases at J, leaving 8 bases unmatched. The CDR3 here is CSVGTGQNSYEQYF. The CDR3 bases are TGCAGCGTAGGTACGGGACAGAACTCCTACGAGCAGTACTTC.